This TCR beta chain emerged from a study of cytomegalovirus exposure and HLA in healthy donors (dated by TCRdb to about 2017). Background for the entire study: According to an earlier analysis of several hundred of the donors, about 190 million T cells yielded over 90 million unique TCR beta sequences and around 300 Gb of sequence data. Roughly 300 gigabases of sequencing data and around 85 million unique TCR sequences made up an early release that covered 640 HLA-typed donors. Of the roughly 400 genotyped donors, approximately 83% fell in the genetic ancestry cluster associated with self-reported Caucasian donors. The study aimed to test whether cataloging public T cell receptors could reveal signatures of past pathogen exposure. The T cell repertoires of 550 to 850 subjects were profiled by immunosequencing and related to cytomegalovirus serostatus. A separate validation cohort of roughly 130 different subjects was used in addition to the roughly 720-subject first cohort. High-throughput TCR immunosequencing, statistical association of individual TCRs with disease status, and machine learning were combined to predict cytomegalovirus infection status. A later analysis re-examined previously published TCR beta repertoires from more than 650 donors and added high-resolution HLA genotyping to investigate patterns of TCR occurrence. The later analysis used no new phenotypic data to find candidate immune exposures, relying instead on TCR beta sequences and their occurrence across donors. To decide whether each TCR beta V gene segment behaved as functional or pseudogenic, an earlier analysis of fewer than 750 of the donors relied on high-throughput TCR beta sequencing. Donor age, sex, ethnicity and CMV serostatus were compiled together with the repertoire data. A later genetic analysis took genome-wide SNP genotypes for about 65% of the 666 donors and used that subset as a discovery cohort. All discovery cohort repertoires had been generated on a single sequencing platform. HLA typing covered class I and class II loci at four-digit resolution. Typing coverage varied by locus: about 629-630 donors for A, B, C, DRB1 and DQB1; more than 500 for DQA1; 606 for DPA1; about 450 for DPB1. About five DR-DQ haplotypes were treated as single units for association and clustering because of strong linkage in the cohort. Among about 410 genotyped donors of the cohort, an average of roughly 230,000 unique TCR beta nucleotide sequences was sequenced per donor, of which about 19% were non-productive.

On this clone itself: Its antigen is currently not known. No much larger clone is present one base from it, and per-base qualities are unavailable.

Trimming at the junction amounts to 0 bases on V and 6 bases on J, and the germline ends lie 19 bases apart. Sequences SGHNT (CDR1) and YYREEE (CDR2) are obtained from the germline V gene (reference sequence). Including the terminal cysteine and phenylalanine, the CDR3 comprises 17 residues. Just CDR3 DNA is preserved here, 51 bases in frame from base 1. The paper as a whole reports these results and caveats: Across donors, most TCR sequences were observed very rarely, whereas some public TCRs were present in many individuals. In a later analysis, more than 15,000 TCR beta sequences were associated with specific HLA alleles at a false discovery rate of 0.05. Only TCR beta chains were sequenced in this cohort, and the absence of alpha or paired-chain data limited detectable features. Because the 87-base-pair reads could not distinguish some IMGT-functional V segments, including TRBV6-2 and TRBV6-3, those segments were excluded. Correlated functional status among segregating V segments might reflect linkage disequilibrium, but an unknown experimental factor could not be ruled out. The earlier analysis of approximately 540 of the donors excluded 15 to 20 rarely observed V segments, including chromosome 9 orphons, because counts were too low. The study gave a list of 150 to 200 TCR beta chains associated with cytomegalovirus. Compared with the approximately 600-donor mean, donors in an Asian-associated ancestry cluster had fewer N-insertions in productive TCRs, according to a later genetic analysis. A further reported finding was that TCR beta sequences accurately predicted the HLA-A and HLA-B alleles for most subjects in the first cohort. In an earlier analysis of fewer than 750 of the donors, most TCR beta V segments were observed in productive rearrangements about 90% or about 30% of the time, broadly matching IMGT annotations. Several of the top co-occurrence clusters appeared to be linked to parvovirus B19, influenza, CMV and Epstein-Barr virus, according to a later analysis. Immune exposure information for the cohort was limited to CMV serostatus. According to the authors, the approach could potentially be generalized to other disease states and immunological phenotypes. In a later analysis, most CMV-associated TCR beta chains were found to appear HLA-restricted, with HLA associations seemingly driven largely by CMV exposure. When HLA alleles, especially DR and DQ, strongly co-occurred, attributing TCR associations to individual alleles was difficult. In vitro tests confirmed that three of the cytomegalovirus-associated TCR beta chains recognize cytomegalovirus antigens. The sequencing pipeline was judged likely to have produced a cluster of highly shared sequence variants as a technical artifact. Presence/absence analyses assumed roughly uniform sequencing depth across donors, an assumption that may not hold. In a later genetic analysis, a missense DCLRE1C variant was associated with V-gene and J-gene trimming of TCR beta chains, and the association was replicated in an independent cohort. In a later analysis, HLA-associated TCR beta chains showed more clonal expansion and lower generation probabilities than non-associated chains that were equally common. In a later analysis, TCR association rates were found to vary across HLA loci, with the most associated TCRs seen for DRB1 alleles and the fewest for HLA-C alleles. Cytomegalovirus status was reported to be diagnosed by the classifier with high specificity and sensitivity in both the original and validation cohorts. Because some donors lacked HLA typing at each locus, the association tests relied only on the typed subset.

The cohort was made up of 500 to 850 healthy bone marrow donors. Cohort members were all nominally healthy when sampled, although unrecorded immune exposures were likely present. The donor was CMV seropositive and belonged to the group of around 300 seropositive cohort members. A peripheral blood sample was provided by each donor, and peripheral blood mononuclear cells were used for TCR beta sequencing. The Qiagen DNeasy Blood Extraction Kit was used to extract genomic DNA from the blood cell samples. Library prep was done by the immunoSEQ multiplex PCR assay. The multiplex PCR relied on a mix of 60 forward primers for TCR Vbeta segments and 13 reverse primers for TCR Jbeta segments. The CDR3 region of rearranged TCR beta genes was amplified from genomic DNA by a multiplex PCR assay. Amplified TCR beta libraries were sequenced as 87-base-pair reads on the Illumina HiSeq System. In the authors' own workflow: In a later analysis, approximately 74 million unique TCR beta chains were counted across the roughly 670 repertoires, and roughly 10 million of these chains were shared by at least two donors. Raw reads were error-corrected and collapsed into unique sequences by a nearest-neighbor algorithm in which closely related sequences were merged to remove PCR and sequencing errors. Alignment of CDR3 sequences to IMGT reference sequences was used to assign V, D and J gene segments. For a sequence to be retained, at least a six-nucleotide match to both a V gene segment and a J gene segment was required. Rearrangements were classified as productive when the CDR3 lacked stop codons and remained in frame with V and J, and all other rearrangements were classified as non-productive. CDR3 was defined by IMGT convention, running from the second conserved V-encoded cysteine to the conserved J-encoded phenylalanine. Sequences without an unambiguous match to a single V gene segment were excluded from the earlier analysis of 450 to 750 of the donors. An earlier analysis of a few hundred of the donors called V segments functional above 56.7% productive rearrangements and segregating when the between-donor standard deviation exceeded 5%. A statistical classification framework was built for diagnosing cytomegalovirus status from the catalog of TCR beta chain sequences. V and J gene assignment, in a later analysis, came from comparing TCR nucleotide sequences with IMGT/GENE-DB human TR gene sequences. In a later analysis, CDR3 sequences and most-parsimonious VDJ recombination scenarios were assigned using the TCRdist pipeline. In a later analysis, each TCR beta chain was defined by its CDR3 amino acid sequence together with its V-gene family, and reads without a unique V-gene family were excluded. To address suspected cross-contamination and a sequencing artifact, a later analysis removed roughly 640 highly shared, low-generation-probability nucleotide sequences. In a later analysis, a clonal expansion index for each public chain was calculated from normalized within-repertoire ranks of inferred template counts. In a later analysis, generation probabilities were computed using a VDJ recombination model fitted to out-of-frame rearrangements, and the results were checked against IGoR. Hypergeometric tests were used in a later analysis to score TCR-TCR, TCR-HLA and TCR-CMV co-occurrence, with a repertoire-size bias correction applied to the TCR pairs. In a later analysis, false discovery rates were estimated by permuting HLA or CMV assignments 20 times. A later analysis grouped co-occurring TCRs with DBSCAN, adding TCRdist sequence similarity when clustering within HLA-allele-positive subsets. Repertoires with fewer than 30,000 or more than 120,000 public chains were left out of co-occurrence clustering, as were several repertoires with anomalous nucleotide sharing. The clones in this table, taken by TCRdb from immuneACCESS, are in-frame only. Not every clone is retained; where verified, under half of the shortfall comes from an unresolved V gene, and the cause of the rest is unknown. The DNA was the basis for D and trimming; V, J and clone size are from that table. In this sample the table shows 150,000 to 200,000 clones, approximately 75% of which occur a single time. The top ten hold about 3.8% of the sample.

The TCR sequence derives from a man aged 30 to 45 in good health and CMV-seropositive. Sequencing was done on a sample of PBMCs. The receptor chain draws on TRBV5-4 and TRBJ2-1; the D gene is possibly TRBD2, with 7 bases matching. The CDR3 region has the sequence CASSLGGGHRVVNEQFF. The DNA is as follows: TGTGCCAGCAGCTTGGGGGGGGGCCATCGGGTGGTCAATGAGCAGTTCTTC.